A selection of T cell receptor beta chains follows, all from one sample in a study of cytomegalovirus exposure and HLA in healthy donors. The data were produced by immunoSEQ multiplex PCR, yet TCRdb's version contains in-frame clones alone and is incomplete. Of approximately 160,000 clones in the sample, about 88% were seen once. Material for sequencing was PBMCs. The receptors here all came from a woman aged 18-29 years in good health and CMV-seronegative. Both conserved end residues are part of each CDR3. A D gene is named only where the DNA matches it firmly. Size is omitted from some rows. Given values are once, few, many or a class for expanded clones.

v_call	d_call	j_call	clone_size	cdr3_nt	cdr3_aa
TRBV2	.	TRBJ1-1	.	TGTGCCAGCGTCTGGGGTAGGGGAGGCTCTGAAGCTTTCTTT	CASVWGRGGSEAFF
TRBV6-6	TRBD1	TRBJ2-7	.	TGTGCCAGCAGCCGGAGCCGGGACAGGAGCTACGAGCAGTACTTC	CASSRSRDRSYEQYF
TRBV7-2	TRBD2	TRBJ2-4	.	TGTGCCAGCAGCTTAGAGGCGGGGGGCGGAGGCATTCAGTACTTC	CASSLEAGGGGIQYF
TRBV11-2	TRBD2	TRBJ2-1	.	TGTGCCAGCAGCTCCCTAGCGGGAGTGGGCTTTAGGAAGTTCTTC	CASSSLAGVGFRKFF
TRBV4-3	.	TRBJ1-5	.	TGCGCCAGCAGCCAAGATTATGAGGGAGGAAGGGCCCAGCATTTT	CASSQDYEGGRAQHF
TRBV5-5	.	TRBJ2-7	.	TGTGCCAGCAGCTCCACAGGTGCGTACGTGGAGCAGTACTTC	CASSSTGAYVEQYF
TRBV29-1	.	TRBJ2-5	.	TGCAGCGTTGGGGCAGCCCAAGAGACCCAGTACTTC	CSVGAAQETQYF
TRBV6-1	TRBD1	TRBJ2-5	once	TGTGCCAGCAGTGGGGACAGGGGGGGAGTGGAGACCCAGTACTTC	CASSGDRGGVETQYF
TRBV19	.	TRBJ1-5	.	TGTGCCAGTAGTATTGCGGCAGGGCTTAGCAATCAGCCCCAGCATTTT	CASSIAAGLSNQPQHF
TRBV18	.	TRBJ2-1	.	TGTGCCAGCTCACCTGCAGGGATCCCTGACCAGCAGTTCTTC	CASSPAGIPDQQFF
TRBV5-4	TRBD2	TRBJ2-7	.	TGTGCCAGCAGCTATGGGGGGGGGAACTACGAGCAGTACTTC	CASSYGGGNYEQYF
TRBV5-4	TRBD2	TRBJ2-7	.	TGTGCCAGCAGACTAGCGGGTGTCTACGAGCAGTACTTC	CASRLAGVYEQYF
TRBV18	.	TRBJ2-5	.	TGTGCCAGCTCACCAGGGTATCAGCGAGAGACCCAGTACTTC	CASSPGYQRETQYF
TRBV27	.	TRBJ1-5	few	TGTGCCAGCATAAAATATCGGGCCCAGCATTTT	CASIKYRAQHF
TRBV18	.	TRBJ2-7	.	TGTGCCAGCTCACCGTCGGGGGAAAACTACGAGCAGTACTTC	CASSPSGENYEQYF
TRBV11-2	.	TRBJ2-7	.	TGTGCCAGCAGCTTAGTTCTCGGGATAGAGACCTACGAGCAGTACTTC	CASSLVLGIETYEQYF
TRBV14	.	TRBJ2-3	.	TGTGCCAGCAGCCAGGGTACTAGTGGGGCAGATACGCAGTATTTT	CASSQGTSGADTQYF
TRBV23-1	TRBD1	TRBJ1-5	.	TGCGCCAGCAGTCAATGGTGGGACAGGGGAGCGGGACAGCCCCAGCATTTT	CASSQWWDRGAGQPQHF
TRBV7-6	.	TRBJ2-6	.	TGTGCCAGCAGCCTACAGGTCTCTGGGGCCAACGTCCTGACTTTC	CASSLQVSGANVLTF
TRBV6-5	TRBD1	TRBJ2-7	once	TGTGCCAGCAGTTACTCGACAGGGGGGTCGAGCGAGCAGTACTTC	CASSYSTGGSSEQYF
TRBV11-3	TRBD2	TRBJ2-3	once	TGTGCCAGCAGCTCAAGGGGACTAGTCACAGATACGCAGTATTTT	CASSSRGLVTDTQYF
TRBV5-8	TRBD2	TRBJ2-7	.	TGTGCCAGCAGCTTGTTCTCTAGCGGGAGCTCCTACGAGCAGTACTTC	CASSLFSSGSSYEQYF
TRBV7-2	.	TRBJ1-6	.	TGTGCCAGCAGCTTGTCCTCCGGGAACACCCTCCACTTT	CASSLSSGNTLHF
TRBV19	.	TRBJ1-2	.	TGTGCCAGTAGCCGCATCGGAAGACTTTATGGCTACACCTTC	CASSRIGRLYGYTF
TRBV2	.	TRBJ2-4	.	TGTGCCAGCAGGGACCACAGGGACATTCAGTACTTC	CASRDHRDIQYF
TRBV6-4	TRBD2	TRBJ2-2	.	TGTGCCAGCAGTGAGACTAGCGAGCACACCGGGGAGCTGTTTTTT	CASSETSEHTGELFF
TRBV9	TRBD2	TRBJ2-2	.	TGTGCCAGCAGCCCAGATAGCGGGAGAGGGGAGCTGTTTTTT	CASSPDSGRGELFF
TRBV19	TRBD1	TRBJ2-2	.	TGTGCCAGCCTCGACAGGGGAGAAGGGGAGCTGTTTTTT	CASLDRGEGELFF
TRBV6-6	.	TRBJ1-2	.	TGTGCCAGCAGGGAGGCTGGCCCCTATGGCTACACCTTC	CASREAGPYGYTF
TRBV7-2	.	TRBJ2-7	.	TGTGCCAGCAGCTCCTTAGACACCTACGAGCAGTACTTC	CASSSLDTYEQYF
TRBV4-1	TRBD2	TRBJ2-7	.	TGCGCCAGCAGCCTAGGACTAGATGGTAGGTACGAGCAGTACTTC	CASSLGLDGRYEQYF
TRBV5-8	.	TRBJ1-2	.	TGTGCCAGCAGCTTGAAAGGGGGAAGGAACTATGGCTACACCTTC	CASSLKGGRNYGYTF
TRBV2	.	TRBJ1-2	.	TGTGCCAGACAGGATTCAGATAACTATGGCTACACCTTC	CARQDSDNYGYTF
TRBV4-1	TRBD2	TRBJ2-7	few	TGCGCCAGCAGCCAAGGACTAGCGTATATCTACGAGCAGTACTTC	CASSQGLAYIYEQYF
TRBV2	.	TRBJ2-7	few	TGTGCCAGCATACTCTACGAGCAGTACTTC	CASILYEQYF
TRBV5-1	TRBD2	TRBJ2-5	.	TGCGCCAGCAGCCCACCGGGAGGCGGGGAGACCCAGTACTTC	CASSPPGGGETQYF
TRBV28	TRBD1	TRBJ1-3	few	TGTGCCAGCACCCTTTCGACAGGGTCCGGAAACACCATATATTTT	CASTLSTGSGNTIYF
TRBV6-1	.	TRBJ1-5	.	TGTGCCAGCAGGTACATGCGGGGCAATCAGCCCCAGCATTTT	CASRYMRGNQPQHF
TRBV5-1	TRBD1	TRBJ1-2	.	TGCGCCAGCAGCCAGGACTCGGGACAGGGAATGTATGGCTACACCTTC	CASSQDSGQGMYGYTF
TRBV19	.	TRBJ1-5	.	TGTGCCAGTAGTATAGATTGGGGCGGCCCCCAGCATTTT	CASSIDWGGPQHF
TRBV18	.	TRBJ1-6	.	TGTGCCAGCTCACCACCGGAAGGGGGTAATTCACCCCTCCACTTT	CASSPPEGGNSPLHF
TRBV6-1	.	TRBJ2-5	.	TGTGCCAGTCAGCACGGGACTCAACGGGGGTCCCAGTACTTC	CASQHGTQRGSQYF
TRBV6-5	.	TRBJ1-2	.	TGTGCCAGCAAATCACAGTTTTATGGCTACACCTTC	CASKSQFYGYTF
TRBV14	.	TRBJ1-2	.	TGTGCCAGCAGCCAATTGAGCTATGGCTACACCTTC	CASSQLSYGYTF
TRBV5-4	TRBD2	TRBJ2-1	.	TGTGCCAGCGGGACTAGCCTTTACAATGAGCAGTTCTTC	CASGTSLYNEQFF
TRBV5-4	TRBD1	TRBJ1-2	.	TGTGCCAGCAGCATTGACAGGGGGCTTAACTATGGCTACACCTTC	CASSIDRGLNYGYTF
TRBV27	.	TRBJ1-1	.	TGTGCCAGCAGTTTACGAGAGAGGGCGAACACTGAAGCTTTCTTT	CASSLRERANTEAFF
TRBV6-5	TRBD1	TRBJ2-3	.	TGTGCCAGCAGTTACCCGGACAGGAGCACAGATACGCAGTATTTT	CASSYPDRSTDTQYF
TRBV29-1	TRBD1	TRBJ1-1	.	TGCAGCGTTGAAGATAGCACCAGGGGGCGATGGACTGAAGCTTTCTTT	CSVEDSTRGRWTEAFF
TRBV5-1	.	TRBJ2-6	once	TGCGCCAGCAGCTCCCGGGGGGCAATGGACCCTGGGGCCAACGTCCTGACTTTC	CASSSRGAMDPGANVLTF
TRBV5-1	TRBD1	TRBJ1-1	.	TGCGCCAGCAGCTTCTCGACAGGGGGGCTTAACACTGAAGCTTTCTTT	CASSFSTGGLNTEAFF
TRBV4-1	TRBD1	TRBJ1-1	.	TGCGCCAGCAGCCAAGGAACGACAGGGGGCACTGAAGCTTTCTTT	CASSQGTTGGTEAFF
TRBV7-2	TRBD1	TRBJ1-4	.	TGTGCCAGCAGCTTAGGTCTGGGACAGGTCCCCTTTCCTAATGAAAAACTGTTTTTT	CASSLGLGQVPFPNEKLFF
TRBV6-1	.	TRBJ2-3	.	TGTGCCAGCGTCGGGCGGGTGAGCACAGATACGCAGTATTTT	CASVGRVSTDTQYF
TRBV7-9	TRBD2	TRBJ2-1	.	TGTGCCAGCAGCTTACCTAGCGGGAGGGGGCTTGGGGATGAGCAGTTCTTC	CASSLPSGRGLGDEQFF